A single T cell receptor beta chain is shown here with its context. The antigen is undetermined. The same CDR3 arises from other DNA sequences in this sample as well. Germline CDR1 reads LGHDT; CDR2 reads YNNKEL (reference sequence). Trimming stripped 1 base from V and 8 bases from J, with 5 bases between. The CDR3 loop spans 12 amino acids. This record belongs to a study of Ad26.COV2.S vaccination and SARS-CoV-2 variants. About the research overall: It was the COV1001 Ad26.COV2.S trial arm that included the donor. Once or twice, 56 days apart, Ad26.COV2.S was delivered intramuscularly.

The table came from immunoSEQ multiplex PCR; TCRdb's copy has only in-frame clones and leaves some out. Of hundreds of thousands of clones listed, more than 80% are singletons. Treatment of the sample: 19 received Ad26.COV2.S at low or high dose, single or two shots; roughly five received placebo; per-sample allocation not given. The samples date from day 63 after the first vaccine or placebo injection. Study results and limitations: The TCR breadth and depth analyses may have produced an underestimate of total T cell responses. People who got the vaccine had more spike-specific TCR breadth than people who got placebo.

The genes are TRBV3-1 (or the pseudogene TRBV3-2) and TRBJ2-2; TRBD2 might be the D (5 bases). Sequences were derived from peripheral blood, sampled in a trial of Ad26.COV2.S vaccine versus placebo. This clonotype was obtained from a person between 18 and 65 years old who received the Ad26.COV2.S COVID-19 vaccine or a placebo. The CDR3 DNA reads TGTGCCAGCAGCCAAGGCGGGGGGGAGCTGTTTTTT. Protein sequence: CASSQGGGELFF.